The rows below give T cell receptor beta chains drawn from one sample of a study of cytomegalovirus exposure and HLA in healthy donors. Measured with immunoSEQ multiplex PCR; TCRdb has only the in-frame clones, and not every one. The table lists 80,000 to 130,000 clones, 65% to 80% of them singletons. Material for sequencing was PBMCs. The source of these receptors is a woman aged 45-65 years in good health and CMV-seropositive. The CDR3 runs from the conserved cysteine through the conserved F or W. The order of the fields is J gene, D gene, CDR3 length, clone size, V gene, CDR3 protein, CDR3 DNA. A D gene is named only where the DNA matches it firmly. For some rows the clone size is stated as once, few or many, or as a class when expanded; others skip it.

TRBJ2-2 - 15 - TRBV29-1 CSVVSPAANTGELFF TGCAGCGTTGTGAGCCCAGCGGCGAACACCGGGGAGCTGTTTTTT
TRBJ1-1 - 12 once TRBV18 CASSEGETEAFF TGTGCCAGCTCAGAGGGGGAGACTGAAGCTTTCTTT
TRBJ1-1 TRBD1 12 - TRBV2 CALKGGYTEAFF TGTGCCCTAAAAGGGGGCTACACTGAAGCTTTCTTT
TRBJ1-5 - 13 - TRBV2 CASGTVSNQPQHF TGTGCCAGCGGTACAGTTAGCAATCAGCCCCAGCATTTT
TRBJ1-2 - 11 - TRBV5-6 CATTRGTGYTF TGTGCCACCACTCGGGGGACCGGCTACACCTTC
TRBJ2-1 TRBD2 17 once TRBV9 CASSPEGGPKSYNEQFF TGTGCCAGCAGCCCCGAGGGAGGGCCTAAGTCCTACAATGAGCAGTTCTTC
TRBJ2-3 - 14 once TRBV30 CAWTEGVLRDTQYF TGTGCCTGGACTGAAGGAGTATTAAGAGATACGCAGTATTTT
TRBJ2-3 - 14 - TRBV11-1 CASSFGGGTDTQYF TGTGCCAGCAGCTTTGGCGGGGGCACAGATACGCAGTATTTT
TRBJ1-1 - 12 few TRBV29-1 CSVERSYSEAFF TGCAGCGTTGAGAGGTCCTATTCTGAAGCTTTCTTT
TRBJ1-4 TRBD1 15 - TRBV2 CASSPQGQGGGKLFF TGTGCCAGCAGCCCACAGGGACAGGGAGGGGGAAAACTGTTTTTT
TRBJ2-7 - 12 once TRBV29-1 CSVRTGGYEQYF TGCAGCGTGAGGACTGGCGGCTACGAGCAGTACTTC
TRBJ1-2 - 13 - TRBV7-2 CASSLDRDYGYTF TGTGCCAGCAGCTTAGACAGGGACTATGGCTACACCTTC
TRBJ2-5 TRBD1 17 few TRBV7-2 CASSLAGTGGGQETQYF TGTGCCAGCAGCTTAGCGGGGACAGGGGGCGGCCAAGAGACCCAGTACTTC
TRBJ2-3 - 13 - TRBV27 CAIPKLGTDTQYF TGTGCCATACCAAAGCTGGGCACAGATACGCAGTATTTT
TRBJ1-4 TRBD1 14 few TRBV4-2 CASSLQGADEKLFF TGTGCCAGCAGCCTCCAGGGGGCGGATGAAAAACTGTTTTTT
TRBJ2-1 - 15 - TRBV18 CASRHLDRAYNEQFF TGTGCCAGCCGCCACCTCGACAGAGCCTACAATGAGCAGTTCTTC
TRBJ2-2 - 15 - TRBV19 CASSIDGGNTGELFF TGTGCCAGTAGTATCGACGGGGGAAACACCGGGGAGCTGTTTTTT